This TCR beta chain was documented in a study of tumor-infiltrating lymphocytes in primary liver carcinoma. In its sample, this clonotype was seen a few times. Germline DNA was extracted alongside blood RNA, which was obtained from unsorted whole blood. Starting material of 400 to 600 ng total RNA yielded TCR beta cDNA via a constant-region primer. Researchers made the TCR beta libraries by running three nested multiplex PCR rounds with slightly modified ARM-PCR. Forward primers for TRBV1-TRBV30 and a C-beta reverse primer served the first two PCR rounds, at approximately 10 cycles each. TCRdb fed the multiplex PCR reads into MiXCR, producing one record per CDR3 protein. The sample shows approximately 320,000 distinct CDR3 sequences, 45% to 70% of them seen only once. Trimming left V 0 bases short and J 4 bases short, with 4 bases between. This CDR3 is built from 13 residues. Germline CDR1 reads ENHRY; CDR2 reads SYGVKD.

V is TRBV10-3 and J is TRBJ1-5; D is unclear. Sequenced: peripheral blood. This receptor was taken from a young woman with primary liver carcinoma and hepatitis B virus infection. CDR3 bases: TGTGCCATCAGTGAGTCCCCAAATCAGCCCCAGCATTTT. The encoded protein is CAISESPNQPQHF.